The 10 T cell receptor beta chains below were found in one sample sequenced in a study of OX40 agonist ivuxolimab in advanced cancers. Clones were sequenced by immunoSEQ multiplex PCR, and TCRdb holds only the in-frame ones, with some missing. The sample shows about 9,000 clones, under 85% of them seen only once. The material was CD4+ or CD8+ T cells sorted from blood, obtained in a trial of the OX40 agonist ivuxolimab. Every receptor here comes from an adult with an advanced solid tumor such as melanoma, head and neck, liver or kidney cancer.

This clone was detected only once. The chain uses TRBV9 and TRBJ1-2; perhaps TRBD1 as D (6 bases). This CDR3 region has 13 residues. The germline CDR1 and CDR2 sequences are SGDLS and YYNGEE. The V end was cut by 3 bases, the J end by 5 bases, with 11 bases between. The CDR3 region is CASSAGHKYGYTF. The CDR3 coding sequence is TGTGCCAGCAGCGCGGGACACAAGTATGGCTACACCTTC.

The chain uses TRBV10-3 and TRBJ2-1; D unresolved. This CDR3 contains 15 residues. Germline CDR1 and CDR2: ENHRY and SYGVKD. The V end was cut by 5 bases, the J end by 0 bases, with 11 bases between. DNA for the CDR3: TGTGCCATCAGTTTAGCAACACCCTCCTACAATGAGCAGTTCTTC. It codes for CAISLATPSYNEQFF.

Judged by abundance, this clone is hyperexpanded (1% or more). The CDR3: CASSSVWEQYF. The CDR3 DNA reads as TGTGCCAGCAGCAGTGTGTGGGAGCAGTACTTC. This chain connects TRBV11-2 to TRBJ2-7; the D is unclear. This CDR3 has 11 residues. The V gene's germline CDR1 is SGHAT and CDR2 FQNNGV. V was pared by 5 bases and J by 7 bases, with 9 bases between.

CDR3 sequence: CASSLQDDTGELFF. The CDR3 nucleotides read TGTGCCAGCAGCTTGCAGGACGACACCGGGGAGCTGTTTTTT. V usage is TRBV6-4 and J usage is TRBJ2-2; D gene unclear. In germline, CDR1 is MRHNA, CDR2 SNTAGT. Deletions cut 6 bases from V and 3 bases from J, with 11 bases between. CDR3 length equals 14 residues.

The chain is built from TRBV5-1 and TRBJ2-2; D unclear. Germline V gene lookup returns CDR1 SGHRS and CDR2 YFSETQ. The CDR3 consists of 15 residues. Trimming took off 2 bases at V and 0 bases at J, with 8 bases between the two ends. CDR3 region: CASSLDGTNTGELFF. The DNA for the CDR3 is TGCGCCAGCAGCTTAGACGGAACGAACACCGGGGAGCTGTTTTTT.

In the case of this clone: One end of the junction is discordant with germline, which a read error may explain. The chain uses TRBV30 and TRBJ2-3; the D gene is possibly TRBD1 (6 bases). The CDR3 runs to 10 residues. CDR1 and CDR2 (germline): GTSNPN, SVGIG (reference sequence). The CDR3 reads CAWSVRDTFF. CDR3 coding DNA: TGTGCCTGGAGTGTAAGGGACACCTTCTTT.

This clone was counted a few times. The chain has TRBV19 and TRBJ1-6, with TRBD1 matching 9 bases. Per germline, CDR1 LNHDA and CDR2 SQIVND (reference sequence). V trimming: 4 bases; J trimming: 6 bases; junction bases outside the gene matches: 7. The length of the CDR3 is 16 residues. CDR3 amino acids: CASSTSGTGSNSPLHF. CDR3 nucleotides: TGTGCCAGTAGTACATCCGGGACAGGGTCTAATTCACCCCTCCACTTT.

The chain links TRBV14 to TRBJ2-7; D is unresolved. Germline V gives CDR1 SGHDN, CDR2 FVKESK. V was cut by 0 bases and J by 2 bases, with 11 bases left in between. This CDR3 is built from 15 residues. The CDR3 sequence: CASSQDEALPYEQYF. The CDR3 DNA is TGTGCCAGCAGCCAAGATGAGGCTCTTCCCTACGAGCAGTACTTC.

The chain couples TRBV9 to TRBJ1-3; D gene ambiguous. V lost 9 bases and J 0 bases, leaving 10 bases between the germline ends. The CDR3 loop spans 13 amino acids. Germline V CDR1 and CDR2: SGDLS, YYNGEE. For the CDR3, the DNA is TGTGCCAACGGGGAGGGCTCTGGAAACACCATATATTTT. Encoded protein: CANGEGSGNTIYF.

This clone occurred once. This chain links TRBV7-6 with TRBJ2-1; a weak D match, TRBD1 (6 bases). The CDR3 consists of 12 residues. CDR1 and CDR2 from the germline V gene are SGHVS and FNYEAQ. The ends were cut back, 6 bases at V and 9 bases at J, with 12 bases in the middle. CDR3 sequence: CASRSARGEQFF. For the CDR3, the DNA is TGTGCCAGCAGATCCGCCAGGGGTGAGCAGTTCTTC.